The clone carrying this TCR beta chain appeared a single time. Its antigen is still unknown. Germline values: CDR1 SNHLY, CDR2 FYNNEI. CDR3 size: 11 residues. V was shortened by 8 bases and J by 6 bases, with 11 bases between the two germline ends. Sequencing used immunoSEQ multiplex PCR; TCRdb keeps in-frame clones, though not all of them. Among 2,100,000 or so clones listed, 90% to 97% were seen once. This sample is drawn from a study of shared clonotypes between healthy human individuals. Study conclusions and caveats: As a rule, naive subsets had a larger estimated richness than memory subsets.

V is TRBV2 and J is TRBJ2-7; D unresolved. The specimen sequenced was naive CD4+ T cells sorted from blood. As for subset: CD45RA+ positively selected. This sequence was found in a man between 18 and 35 years old in good health. This CDR3 reads CASHLGGEQYF. The DNA of the CDR3 is TGTGCCAGCCACCTCGGTGGCGAGCAGTACTTC.